This T cell receptor (beta chain) was sequenced for a study of CD8 T cells in Susac syndrome. Reverse transcription used roughly 0.5 to 1 ug RNA and random hexamers. MiXCR, applied by TCRdb to the immunoSEQ multiplex PCR reads, yields one record per CDR3 protein. The sample consists of about 130,000 distinct CDR3 sequences, about 94% of them appearing once. Germline V lookup: CDR1 DFQATT, CDR2 SNEGSKA (reference sequence). CDR3 length equals 14 residues. V was cut by 5 bases and J by 1 base, with 13 bases left in between. Material: CD4+ T cells from PBMCs. This chain joins TRBV20-1 and TRBJ2-3, with D unclear. This TCR derives from a human donor in good health. CDR3 in amino acids: CSALDRAGTDTQYF. In DNA, the CDR3 is TGCAGTGCTCTGGACCGGGCTGGCACAGATACGCAGTATTTT.